This TCR beta chain stems from a study of T-cell reconstitution after alpha-beta-depleted transplantation in children. Study-wide points: Once a year had passed after transplant, T-cell counts and diversity came mostly from newly produced T cells. High day-60 TCRbeta diversity in some patients came from surviving recipient T cells and thymic progenitors. Expanded clones from the graft, numbering several hundred, reportedly supplied alpha-beta T cells about two months after transplant.

This clonotype was seen many times. Its antigen is currently unknown. The TCRbeta library was prepared with unique molecular identifiers. TCRdb recomputed calls from the PCR reads with MiXCR, one row per CDR3 protein. The sample carries approximately 30,000 distinct CDR3 sequences, 5.5% to 7.5% recorded once. The CDR3 spans 16 residues. Germline lookup yields CDR1 DFQATT and CDR2 SNEGSKA (reference sequence). With V trimmed by 1 base and J by 4 bases, 9 bases remained unmatched. Source: PBMCs, mostly from graft donor cells, taken 180 days after TCRalphabeta/CD19-depleted stem cell transplant. This clonotype originated in a male patient under 18 who had a stem cell transplant for acute myeloid leukemia, so the T cells may come from the graft donor. The J gene is TRBJ2-1, the V gene TRBV20-1; TRBD2 agrees at 8 bases. The CDR3 loop reads CSARGVTSGLYNEQFF. CDR3 bases: TGCAGTGCTAGAGGCGTCACTAGCGGCCTGTACAATGAGCAGTTCTTC.